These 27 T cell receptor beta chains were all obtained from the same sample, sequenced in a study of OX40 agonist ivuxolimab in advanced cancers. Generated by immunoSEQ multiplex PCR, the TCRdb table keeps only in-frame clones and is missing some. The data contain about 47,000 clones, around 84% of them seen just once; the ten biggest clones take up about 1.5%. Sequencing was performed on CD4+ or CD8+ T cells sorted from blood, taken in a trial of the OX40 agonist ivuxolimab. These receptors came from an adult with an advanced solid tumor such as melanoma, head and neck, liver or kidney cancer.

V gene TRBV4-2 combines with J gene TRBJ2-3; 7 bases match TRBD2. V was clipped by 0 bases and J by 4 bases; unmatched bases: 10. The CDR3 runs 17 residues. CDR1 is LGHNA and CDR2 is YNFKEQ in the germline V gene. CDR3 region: CASSQEPGNSGPDTQYF. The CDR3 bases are TGTGCCAGCAGCCAAGAGCCGGGGAATAGCGGGCCAGATACGCAGTATTTT.

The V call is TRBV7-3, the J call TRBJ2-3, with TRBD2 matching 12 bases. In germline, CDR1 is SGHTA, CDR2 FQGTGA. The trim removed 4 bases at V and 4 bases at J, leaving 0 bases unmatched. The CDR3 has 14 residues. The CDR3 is CASSWTSGADTQYF. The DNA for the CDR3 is TGTGCCAGCAGCTGGACTAGCGGGGCAGATACGCAGTATTTT.

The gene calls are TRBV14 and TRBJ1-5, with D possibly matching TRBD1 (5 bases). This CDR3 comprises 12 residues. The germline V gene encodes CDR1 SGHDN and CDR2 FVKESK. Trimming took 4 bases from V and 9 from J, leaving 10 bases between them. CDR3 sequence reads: CASSRLGGPQHF. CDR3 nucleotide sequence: TGTGCCAGCAGCCGGCTCGGGGGGCCCCAGCATTTT. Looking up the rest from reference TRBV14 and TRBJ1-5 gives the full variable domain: EAGVTQFPSHSVIEKGQTVTLRCDPISGHDNLYWYRRVMGKEIKFLLHFVKESKQDESGMPNNRFLAERTGGTYSTLKVQPAELEDSGVYFCASSRLGGPQHFGDGTRLSIL.

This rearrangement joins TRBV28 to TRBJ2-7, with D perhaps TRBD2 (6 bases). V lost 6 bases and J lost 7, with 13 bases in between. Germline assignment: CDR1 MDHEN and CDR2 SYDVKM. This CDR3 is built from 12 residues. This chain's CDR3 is CASSSRREEQYF. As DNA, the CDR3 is TGTGCCAGCAGCTCCCGGCGGGAAGAGCAGTACTTC.

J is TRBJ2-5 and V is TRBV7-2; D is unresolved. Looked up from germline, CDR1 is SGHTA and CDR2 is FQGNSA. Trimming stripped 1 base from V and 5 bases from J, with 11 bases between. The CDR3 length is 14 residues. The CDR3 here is CASSLVAPAETQYF. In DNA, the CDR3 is TGTGCCAGCAGCTTAGTTGCGCCCGCGGAGACCCAGTACTTC.

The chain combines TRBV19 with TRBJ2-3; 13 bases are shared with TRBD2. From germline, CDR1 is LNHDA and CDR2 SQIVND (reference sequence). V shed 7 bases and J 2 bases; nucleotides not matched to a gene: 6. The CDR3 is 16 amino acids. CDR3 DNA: TGTGCCAGTAAGCTAGGGACTAGCGGGACCACAGATACGCAGTATTTT. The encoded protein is CASKLGTSGTTDTQYF.

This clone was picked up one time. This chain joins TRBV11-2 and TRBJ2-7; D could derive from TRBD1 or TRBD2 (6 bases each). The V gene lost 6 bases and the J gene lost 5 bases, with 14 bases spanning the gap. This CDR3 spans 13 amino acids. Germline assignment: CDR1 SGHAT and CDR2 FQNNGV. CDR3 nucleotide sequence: TGTGCCAGCAGTTTCGGACAGCGGGACGAGCAGTACTTC. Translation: CASSFGQRDEQYF.

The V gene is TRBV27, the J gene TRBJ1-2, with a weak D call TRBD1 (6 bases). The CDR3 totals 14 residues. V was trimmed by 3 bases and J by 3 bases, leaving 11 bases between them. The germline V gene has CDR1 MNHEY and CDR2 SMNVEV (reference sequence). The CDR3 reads CASSLRGLDYGYTF. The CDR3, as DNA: TGTGCCAGCAGTTTGCGGGGGCTTGACTATGGCTACACCTTC.

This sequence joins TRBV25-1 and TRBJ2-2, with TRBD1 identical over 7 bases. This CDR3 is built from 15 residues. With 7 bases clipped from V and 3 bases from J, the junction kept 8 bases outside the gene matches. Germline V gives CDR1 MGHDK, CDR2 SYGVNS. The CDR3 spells CASTSTGVHTGELFF. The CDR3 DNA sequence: TGTGCCAGCACCTCAACAGGGGTTCACACCGGGGAGCTGTTTTTT. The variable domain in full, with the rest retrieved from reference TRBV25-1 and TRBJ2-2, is EADIYQTPRYLVIGTGKKITLECSQTMGHDKMYWYQQDPGMELHLIHYSYGVNSTEKGDLSSESTVSRIRTEHFPLTLESARPSHTSQYLCASTSTGVHTGELFFGEGSRLTVL.

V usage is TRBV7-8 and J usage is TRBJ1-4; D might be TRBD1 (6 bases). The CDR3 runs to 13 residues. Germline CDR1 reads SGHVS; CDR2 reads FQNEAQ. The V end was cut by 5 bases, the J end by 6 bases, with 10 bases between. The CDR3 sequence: CASSAGQHEKLFF. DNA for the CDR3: TGTGCCAGCAGCGCTGGACAGCATGAAAAACTGTTTTTT. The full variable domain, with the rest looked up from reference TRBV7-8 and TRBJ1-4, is GAGVSQSPRYKVAKRGQDVALRCDPISGHVSLFWYQQALGQGPEFLTYFQNEAQLDKSGLPSDRFFAERPEGSVSTLKIQRTQQEDSAVYLCASSAGQHEKLFFGSGTQLSVL.

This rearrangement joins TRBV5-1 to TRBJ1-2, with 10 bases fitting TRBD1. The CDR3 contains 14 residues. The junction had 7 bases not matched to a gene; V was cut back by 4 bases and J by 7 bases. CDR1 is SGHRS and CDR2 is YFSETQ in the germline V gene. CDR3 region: CASSPGQGYGGYTF. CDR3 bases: TGCGCCAGCAGCCCGGGACAGGGGTACGGTGGCTACACCTTC.

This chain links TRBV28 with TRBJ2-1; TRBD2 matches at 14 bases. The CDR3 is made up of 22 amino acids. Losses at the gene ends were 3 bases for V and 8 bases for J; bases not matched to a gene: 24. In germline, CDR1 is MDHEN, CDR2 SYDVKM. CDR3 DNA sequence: TGTGCCAGCAGTTTGAGGACAGGGAAGGGAAATAACTGGACTAGCGGGAGGTATGAGCAGTTCTTC. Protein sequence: CASSLRTGKGNNWTSGRYEQFF. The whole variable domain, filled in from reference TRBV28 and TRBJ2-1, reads DVKVTQSSRYLVKRTGEKVFLECVQDMDHENMFWYRQDPGLGLRLIYFSYDVKMKEKGDIPEGYSVSREKKERFSLILESASTNQTSMYLCASSLRTGKGNNWTSGRYEQFFGPGTRLTVL.

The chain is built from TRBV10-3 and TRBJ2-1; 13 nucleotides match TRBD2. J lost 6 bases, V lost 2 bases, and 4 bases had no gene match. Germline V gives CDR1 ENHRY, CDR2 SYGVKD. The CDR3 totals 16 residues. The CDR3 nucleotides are TGTGCCATCAGTGAGCCCGGACTAGCGGGAGCCAATGAGCAGTTCTTC. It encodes CAISEPGLAGANEQFF.

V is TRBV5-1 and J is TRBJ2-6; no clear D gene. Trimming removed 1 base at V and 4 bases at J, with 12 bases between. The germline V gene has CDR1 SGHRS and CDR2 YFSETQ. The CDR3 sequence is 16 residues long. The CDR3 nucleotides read TGCGCCAGCAGCTTGTATGGGTCTAGGGGGGCCAACGTCCTGACTTTC. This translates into CASSLYGSRGANVLTF. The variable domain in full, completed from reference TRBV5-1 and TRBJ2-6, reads KAGVTQTPRYLIKTRGQQVTLSCSPISGHRSVSWYQQTPGQGLQFLFEYFSETQRNKGNFPGRFSGRQFSNSRSEMNVSTLELGDSALYLCASSLYGSRGANVLTFGAGSRLTVL.

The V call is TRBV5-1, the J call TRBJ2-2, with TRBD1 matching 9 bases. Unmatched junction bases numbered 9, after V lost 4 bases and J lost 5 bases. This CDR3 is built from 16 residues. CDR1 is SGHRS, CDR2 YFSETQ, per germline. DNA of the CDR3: TGCGCCAGCAGCGAGGACAGGGGTCTTTCTACCGGGGAGCTGTTTTTT. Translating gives CASSEDRGLSTGELFF.

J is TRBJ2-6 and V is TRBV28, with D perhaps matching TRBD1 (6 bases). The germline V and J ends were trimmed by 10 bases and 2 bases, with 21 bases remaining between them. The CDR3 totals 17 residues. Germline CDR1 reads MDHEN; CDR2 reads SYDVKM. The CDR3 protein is CATTGQQRETGANVLTF. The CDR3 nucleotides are TGTGCCACTACAGGGCAACAAAGAGAGACTGGGGCCAACGTCCTGACTTTC.

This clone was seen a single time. The CDR3 coding sequence is TGTGCCATCAGGGATAGCAACCCCGGAGATACGCAGTATTTT. The encoded protein is CAIRDSNPGDTQYF. The gene calls are TRBV10-3 and TRBJ2-3; no clear D gene. Germline V gene sequence: CDR1 ENHRY, CDR2 SYGVKD. Trimming left V 6 bases short and J 5 bases short, with 15 bases between. The length of the CDR3 is 14 residues.

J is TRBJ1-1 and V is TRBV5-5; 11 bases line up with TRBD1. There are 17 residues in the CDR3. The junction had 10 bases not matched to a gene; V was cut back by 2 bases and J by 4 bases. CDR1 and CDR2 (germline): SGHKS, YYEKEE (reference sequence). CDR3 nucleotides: TGTGCCAGCAGCTTAGGCCGGGACAGGGGGTTATCCACTGAAGCTTTCTTT. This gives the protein CASSLGRDRGLSTEAFF.

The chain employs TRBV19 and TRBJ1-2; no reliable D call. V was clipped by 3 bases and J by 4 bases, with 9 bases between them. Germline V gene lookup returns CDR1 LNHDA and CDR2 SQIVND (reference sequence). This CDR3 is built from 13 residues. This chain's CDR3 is CASSIPQLYGYTF. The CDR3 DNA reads TGTGCCAGTAGTATTCCACAGCTCTATGGCTACACCTTC.

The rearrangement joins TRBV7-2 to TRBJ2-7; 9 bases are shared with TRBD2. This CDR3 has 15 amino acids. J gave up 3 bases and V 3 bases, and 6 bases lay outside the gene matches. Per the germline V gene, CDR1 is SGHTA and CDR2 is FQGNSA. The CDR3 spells CASSFGSGSFYEQYF. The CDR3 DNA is TGTGCCAGCAGCTTCGGTAGCGGGAGCTTCTACGAGCAGTACTTC.

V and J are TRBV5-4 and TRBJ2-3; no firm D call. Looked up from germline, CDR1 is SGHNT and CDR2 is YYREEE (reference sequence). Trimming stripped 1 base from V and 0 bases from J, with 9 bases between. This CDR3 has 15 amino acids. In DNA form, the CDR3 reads TGTGCCAGCAGCTTGCAGATAGGGAGCACAGATACGCAGTATTTT. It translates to CASSLQIGSTDTQYF.

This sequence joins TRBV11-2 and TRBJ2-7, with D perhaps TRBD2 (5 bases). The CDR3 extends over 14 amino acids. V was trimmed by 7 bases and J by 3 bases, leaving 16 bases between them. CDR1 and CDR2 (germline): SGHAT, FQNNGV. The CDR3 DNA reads TGTGCCAGCAACCGCTTAGGAGGCTTCTACGAGCAGTACTTC. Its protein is CASNRLGGFYEQYF.

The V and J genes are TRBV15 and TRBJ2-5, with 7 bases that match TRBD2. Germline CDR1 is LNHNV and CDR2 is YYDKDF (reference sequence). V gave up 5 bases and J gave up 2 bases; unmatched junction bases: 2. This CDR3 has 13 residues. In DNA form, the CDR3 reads TGTGCCACCAGCGGACTAGGGCAAGAGACCCAGTACTTC. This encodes CATSGLGQETQYF.

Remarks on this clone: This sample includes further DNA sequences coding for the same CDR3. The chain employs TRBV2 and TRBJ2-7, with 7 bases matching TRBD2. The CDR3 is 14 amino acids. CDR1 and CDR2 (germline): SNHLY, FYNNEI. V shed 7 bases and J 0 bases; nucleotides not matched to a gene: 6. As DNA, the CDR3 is TGTGCCAGCACCCCCCGCGGGAGCTCCTACGAGCAGTACTTC. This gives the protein CASTPRGSSYEQYF.

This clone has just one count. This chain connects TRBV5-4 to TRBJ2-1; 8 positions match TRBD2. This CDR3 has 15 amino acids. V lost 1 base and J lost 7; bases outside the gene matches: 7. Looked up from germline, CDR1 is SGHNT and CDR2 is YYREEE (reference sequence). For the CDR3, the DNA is TGTGCCAGCAGCTTGAGGGTAGCGGGACAAAATGAGCAGTTCTTC. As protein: CASSLRVAGQNEQFF.

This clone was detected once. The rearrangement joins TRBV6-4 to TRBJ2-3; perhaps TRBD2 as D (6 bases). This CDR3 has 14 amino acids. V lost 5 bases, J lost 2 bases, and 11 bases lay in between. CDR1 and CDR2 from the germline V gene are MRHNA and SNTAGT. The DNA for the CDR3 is TGTGCCAGCAGTCTTAGCGGAACCACAGATACGCAGTATTTT. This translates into CASSLSGTTDTQYF.

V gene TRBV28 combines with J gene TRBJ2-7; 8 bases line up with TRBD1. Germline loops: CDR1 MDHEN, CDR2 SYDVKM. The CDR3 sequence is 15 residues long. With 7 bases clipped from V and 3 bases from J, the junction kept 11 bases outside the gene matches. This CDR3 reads CASTPGTGDFYEQYF. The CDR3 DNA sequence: TGTGCCAGCACACCAGGGACAGGCGACTTCTACGAGCAGTACTTC.